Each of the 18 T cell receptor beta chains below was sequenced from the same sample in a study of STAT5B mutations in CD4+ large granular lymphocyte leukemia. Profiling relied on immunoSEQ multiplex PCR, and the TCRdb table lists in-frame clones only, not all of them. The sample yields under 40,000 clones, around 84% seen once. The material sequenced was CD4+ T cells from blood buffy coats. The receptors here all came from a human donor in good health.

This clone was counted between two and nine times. CDR3 amino acids: CASSEQGQGSYEQYF. The CDR3 nucleotides are TGTGCCAGCAGTGAACAGGGACAAGGCTCCTACGAGCAGTACTTC. The genes are TRBV2 and TRBJ2-7; a possible D gene is TRBD1 (6 bases). V lost 2 bases and J lost 0, with 11 bases in between. The CDR3 extends over 15 amino acids. CDR1 is SNHLY and CDR2 is FYNNEI in the germline V gene.

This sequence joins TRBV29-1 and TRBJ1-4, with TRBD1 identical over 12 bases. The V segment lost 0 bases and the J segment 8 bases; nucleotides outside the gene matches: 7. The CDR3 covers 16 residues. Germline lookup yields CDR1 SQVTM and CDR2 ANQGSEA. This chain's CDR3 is CSVEDPGQGAGEKLFF. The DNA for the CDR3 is TGCAGCGTTGAAGATCCGGGACAGGGGGCGGGGGAAAAACTGTTTTTT.

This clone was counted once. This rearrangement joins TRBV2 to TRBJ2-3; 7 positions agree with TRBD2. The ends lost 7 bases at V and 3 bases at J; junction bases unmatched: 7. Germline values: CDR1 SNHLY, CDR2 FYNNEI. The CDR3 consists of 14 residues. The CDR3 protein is CASKSWRETDTQYF. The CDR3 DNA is TGTGCCAGCAAATCCTGGCGGGAGACAGATACGCAGTATTTT.

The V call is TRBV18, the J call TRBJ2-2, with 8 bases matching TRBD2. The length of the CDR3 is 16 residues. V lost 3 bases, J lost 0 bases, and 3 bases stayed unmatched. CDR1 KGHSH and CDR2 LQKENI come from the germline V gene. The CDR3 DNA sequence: TGTGCCAGCTCACCGACTAGCGAAACGAACACCGGGGAGCTGTTTTTT. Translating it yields CASSPTSETNTGELFF.

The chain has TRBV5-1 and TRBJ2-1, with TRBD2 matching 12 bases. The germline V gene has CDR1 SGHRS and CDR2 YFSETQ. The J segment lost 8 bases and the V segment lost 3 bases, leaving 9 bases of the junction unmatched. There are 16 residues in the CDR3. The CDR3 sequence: CASSSGTSGYWDEQFF. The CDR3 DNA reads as TGCGCCAGCAGCTCGGGGACTAGCGGGTACTGGGATGAGCAGTTCTTC.

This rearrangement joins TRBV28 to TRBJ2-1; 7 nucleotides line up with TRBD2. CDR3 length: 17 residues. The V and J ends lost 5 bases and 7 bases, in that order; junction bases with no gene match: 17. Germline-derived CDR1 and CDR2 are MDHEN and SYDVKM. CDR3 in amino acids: CASSTLFSGVGVNEQFF. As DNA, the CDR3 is TGTGCCAGCAGTACCCTTTTCAGCGGGGTGGGGGTGAATGAGCAGTTCTTC.

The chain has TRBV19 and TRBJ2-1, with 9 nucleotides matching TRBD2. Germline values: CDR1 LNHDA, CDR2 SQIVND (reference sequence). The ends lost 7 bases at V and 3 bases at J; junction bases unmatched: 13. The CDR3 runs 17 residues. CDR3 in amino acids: CASTETGLAGLYNEQFF. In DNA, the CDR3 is TGTGCCAGTACAGAAACCGGGCTAGCGGGGCTCTACAATGAGCAGTTCTTC.

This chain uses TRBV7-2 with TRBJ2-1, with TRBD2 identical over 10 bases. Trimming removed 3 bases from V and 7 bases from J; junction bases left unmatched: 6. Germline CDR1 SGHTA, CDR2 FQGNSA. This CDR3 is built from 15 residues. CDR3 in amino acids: CASSFQVAGGNEQFF. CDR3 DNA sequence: TGTGCCAGCAGCTTTCAGGTAGCGGGAGGAAATGAGCAGTTCTTC.

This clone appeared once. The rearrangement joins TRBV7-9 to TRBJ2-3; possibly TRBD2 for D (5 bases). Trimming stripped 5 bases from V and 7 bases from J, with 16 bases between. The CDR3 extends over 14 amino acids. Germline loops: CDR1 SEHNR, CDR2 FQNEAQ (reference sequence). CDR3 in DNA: TGTGCCAGCAGCCCGTCTGGCGGGCAAAATACGCAGTATTTT. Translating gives CASSPSGGQNTQYF.

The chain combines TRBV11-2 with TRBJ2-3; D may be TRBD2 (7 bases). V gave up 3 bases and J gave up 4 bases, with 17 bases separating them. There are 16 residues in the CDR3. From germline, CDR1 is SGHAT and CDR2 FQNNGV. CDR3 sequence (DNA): TGTGCCAGCAGCTTTTGGGGGGGCGGCCCGTCAGATACGCAGTATTTT. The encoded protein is CASSFWGGGPSDTQYF. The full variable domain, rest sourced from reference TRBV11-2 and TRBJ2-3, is EAGVAQSPRYKIIEKRQSVAFWCNPISGHATLYWYQQILGQGPKLLIQFQNNGVVDDSQLPKDRFSAERLKGVDSTLKIQPAKLEDSAVYLCASSFWGGGPSDTQYFGPGTRLTVL.

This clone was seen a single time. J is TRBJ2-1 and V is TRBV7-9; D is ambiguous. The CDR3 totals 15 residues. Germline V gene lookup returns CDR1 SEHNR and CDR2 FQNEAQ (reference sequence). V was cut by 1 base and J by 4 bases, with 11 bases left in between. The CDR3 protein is CASSLVGNSYNEQFF. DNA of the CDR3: TGTGCCAGCAGCTTAGTTGGGAACTCGTACAATGAGCAGTTCTTC.

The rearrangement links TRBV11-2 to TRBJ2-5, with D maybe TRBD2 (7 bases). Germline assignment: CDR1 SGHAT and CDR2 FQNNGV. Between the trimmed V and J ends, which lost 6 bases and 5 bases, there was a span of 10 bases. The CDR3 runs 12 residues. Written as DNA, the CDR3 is TGTGCCAGCAGAGGGGGGGAGGAGACCCAGTACTTC. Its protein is CASRGGEETQYF.

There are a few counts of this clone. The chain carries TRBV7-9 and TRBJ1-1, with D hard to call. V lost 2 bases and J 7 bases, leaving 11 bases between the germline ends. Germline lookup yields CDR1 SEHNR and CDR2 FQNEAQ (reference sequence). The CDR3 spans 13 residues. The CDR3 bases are TGTGCCAGCAGCTTACAATACGGCGGTGAAGCTTTCTTT. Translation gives CASSLQYGGEAFF. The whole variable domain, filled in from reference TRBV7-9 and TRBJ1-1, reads DTGVSQNPRHKITKRGQNVTFRCDPISEHNRLYWYRQTLGQGPEFLTYFQNEAQLEKSRLLSDRFSAERPKGSFSTLEIQRTEQGDSAMYLCASSLQYGGEAFFGQGTRLTVV.

The CDR3 sequence is CASSLRGVETQYF. The DNA of the CDR3 is TGTGCCAGCAGCTTGAGAGGGGTGGAGACCCAGTACTTC. The chain uses TRBV5-4 and TRBJ2-5; the D gene could be TRBD1 or TRBD2 (5 bases each). The CDR3 is made up of 13 amino acids. Germline V gives CDR1 SGHNT, CDR2 YYREEE (reference sequence). Trimming cost V 1 base and J 5 bases, with 9 bases left between them.

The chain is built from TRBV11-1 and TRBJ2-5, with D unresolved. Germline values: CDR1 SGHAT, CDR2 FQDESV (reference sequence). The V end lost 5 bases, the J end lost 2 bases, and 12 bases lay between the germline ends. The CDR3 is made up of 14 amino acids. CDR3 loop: CASSPGPVQETQYF. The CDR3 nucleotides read TGTGCCAGCAGCCCCGGCCCGGTGCAAGAGACCCAGTACTTC.

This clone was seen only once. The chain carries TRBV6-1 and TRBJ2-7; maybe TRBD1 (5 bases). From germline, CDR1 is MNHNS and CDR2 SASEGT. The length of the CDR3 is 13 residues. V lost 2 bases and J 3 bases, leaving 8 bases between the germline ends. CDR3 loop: CASSEFRGYEQYF. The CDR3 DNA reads TGTGCCAGCAGTGAATTTAGGGGCTACGAGCAGTACTTC.

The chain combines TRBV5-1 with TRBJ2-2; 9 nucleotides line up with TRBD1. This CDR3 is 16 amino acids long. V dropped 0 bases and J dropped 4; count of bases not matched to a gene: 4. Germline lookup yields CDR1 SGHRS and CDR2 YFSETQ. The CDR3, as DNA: TGCGCCAGCAGCTTGGAACAGGGGGCGGCCACCGGGGAGCTGTTTTTT. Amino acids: CASSLEQGAATGELFF.

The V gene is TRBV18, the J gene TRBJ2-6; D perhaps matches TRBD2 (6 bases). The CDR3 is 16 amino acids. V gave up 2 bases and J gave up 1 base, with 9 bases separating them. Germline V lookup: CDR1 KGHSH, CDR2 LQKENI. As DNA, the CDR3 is TGTGCCAGCTCACCAGTCCGGGGGTCTGGGGCCAACGTCCTGACTTTC. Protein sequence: CASSPVRGSGANVLTF.